This TCR beta chain was recovered during a study of Ad26.COV2.S vaccination and SARS-CoV-2 variants. General observations from the study: Marked by substantial breadth, spike-specific CD8+ and CD4+ T cell responses were reportedly seen after vaccination. Vaccine recipients and placebo recipients showed similar non-spike TCR breadth. People given the vaccine had a wider spike-specific TCR breadth than placebo recipients did.

V was cut by 8 bases and J by 1 base, with 9 bases left in between. The CDR3 covers 11 residues. Germline V lookup: CDR1 DFQATT, CDR2 SNEGSKA (reference sequence). The data were produced by immunoSEQ multiplex PCR, yet TCRdb's version contains in-frame clones alone and is incomplete. The sample records some 190,000 clones, roughly nine tenths being singletons. This clone was recorded once. Its matching antigen is unknown. The sequence was collected from a human donor who had recovered from COVID-19. The chain combines TRBV20-1 with TRBJ2-7; no reliable D call. Material: peripheral blood, obtained after recovery from COVID-19. In DNA form, the CDR3 reads TGCAGTCCACTGGCGTCCTACGAGCAGTACTTC. Protein product: CSPLASYEQYF.